This T cell receptor beta chain was sequenced for a study of cytomegalovirus exposure and HLA in healthy donors. Study conclusions and caveats: A likely sequencing artifact accounted for one observed cluster of highly shared sequence variants.

The V segment lost 7 bases and the J segment 2 bases; nucleotides outside the gene matches: 2. The CDR3 covers 12 residues. The germline gives CDR1 SNHLY, CDR2 FYNNEI. While unrecorded immune exposures were likely, the donors were nominally healthy when sampled. A multiplex PCR was run with 60 Vbeta primers and 13 Jbeta primers. This table comes from immunoSEQ multiplex PCR, and its TCRdb copy is limited to in-frame clones, with some not included. The sample has 150,000 to 180,000 clones, 70% to 80% seen once. Notes on this clone: The antigen remains unidentified.

This TCR came from a middle-aged woman in good health and CMV-seronegative. Source material: PBMCs. The V call is TRBV2, the J call TRBJ2-7, with 7 bases aligning to TRBD2. In DNA, the CDR3 is TGTGCCAGCAAAGGACTAGCCTACGAGCAGTACTTC. This translates into CASKGLAYEQYF. The complete variable domain, with remaining parts taken from reference TRBV2 and TRBJ2-7, reads EPEVTQTPSHQVTQMGQEVILRCVPISNHLYFYWYRQILGQKVEFLVSFYNNEISEKSEIFDDQFSVERPDGSNFTLKIRSTKLEDSAMYFCASKGLAYEQYFGPGTRLTVT.